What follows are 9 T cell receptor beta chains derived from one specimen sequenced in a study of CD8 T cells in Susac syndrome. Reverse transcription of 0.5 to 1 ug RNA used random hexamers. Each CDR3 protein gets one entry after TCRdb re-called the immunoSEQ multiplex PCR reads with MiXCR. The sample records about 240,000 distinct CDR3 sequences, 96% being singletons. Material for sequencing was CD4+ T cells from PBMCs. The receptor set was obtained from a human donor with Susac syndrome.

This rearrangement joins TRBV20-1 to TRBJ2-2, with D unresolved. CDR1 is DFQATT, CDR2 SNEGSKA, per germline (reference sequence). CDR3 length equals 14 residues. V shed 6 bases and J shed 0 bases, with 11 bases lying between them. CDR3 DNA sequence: TGCAGTGCCTATAACAGCGCGAACACCGGGGAGCTGTTTTTT. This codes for CSAYNSANTGELFF.

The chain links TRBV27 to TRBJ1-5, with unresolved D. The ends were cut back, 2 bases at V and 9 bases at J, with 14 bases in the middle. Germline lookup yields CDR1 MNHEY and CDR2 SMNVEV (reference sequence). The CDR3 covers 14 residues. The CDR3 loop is CASSLVAVIRPQHF. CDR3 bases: TGTGCCAGCAGTTTAGTGGCCGTAATTCGGCCCCAGCATTTT.

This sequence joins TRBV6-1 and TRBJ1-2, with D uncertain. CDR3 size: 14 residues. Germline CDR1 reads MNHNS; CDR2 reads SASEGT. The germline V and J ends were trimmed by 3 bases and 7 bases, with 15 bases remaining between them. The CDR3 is CASSDPPKTGGYTF. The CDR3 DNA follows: TGTGCCAGCAGTGACCCTCCCAAGACGGGTGGCTACACCTTC.

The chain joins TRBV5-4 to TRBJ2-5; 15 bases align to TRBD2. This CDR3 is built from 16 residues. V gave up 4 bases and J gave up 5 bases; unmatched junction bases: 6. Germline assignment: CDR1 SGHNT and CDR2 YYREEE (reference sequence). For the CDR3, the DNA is TGTGCCAGCAGCGCCGGGACTAGCGGGAGGACGGAGACCCAGTACTTC. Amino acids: CASSAGTSGRTETQYF.

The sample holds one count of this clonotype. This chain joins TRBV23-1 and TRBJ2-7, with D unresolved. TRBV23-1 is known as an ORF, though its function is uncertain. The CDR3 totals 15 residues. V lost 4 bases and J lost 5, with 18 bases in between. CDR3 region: CASSPTSGPGNEQYF. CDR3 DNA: TGCGCCAGCAGTCCGACCTCCGGTCCTGGCAACGAGCAGTACTTC.

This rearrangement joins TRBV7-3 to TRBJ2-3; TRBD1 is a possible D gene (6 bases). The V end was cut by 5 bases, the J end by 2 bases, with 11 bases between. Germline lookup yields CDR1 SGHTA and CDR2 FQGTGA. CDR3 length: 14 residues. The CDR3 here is CASSGTGITDTQYF. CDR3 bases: TGTGCCAGCAGCGGAACAGGGATCACAGATACGCAGTATTTT. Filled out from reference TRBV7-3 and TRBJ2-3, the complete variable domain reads GAGVSQTPSNKVTEKGKYVELRCDPISGHTALYWYRQSLGQGPEFLIYFQGTGAADDSGLPNDRFFAVRPEGSVSTLKIQRTERGDSAVYLCASSGTGITDTQYFGPGTRLTVL.

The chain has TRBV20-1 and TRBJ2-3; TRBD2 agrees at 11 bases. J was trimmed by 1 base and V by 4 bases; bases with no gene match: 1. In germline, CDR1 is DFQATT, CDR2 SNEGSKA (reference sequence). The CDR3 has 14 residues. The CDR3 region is CSATGLAGTDTQYF. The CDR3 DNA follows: TGCAGTGCTACGGGACTAGCGGGCACAGATACGCAGTATTTT.

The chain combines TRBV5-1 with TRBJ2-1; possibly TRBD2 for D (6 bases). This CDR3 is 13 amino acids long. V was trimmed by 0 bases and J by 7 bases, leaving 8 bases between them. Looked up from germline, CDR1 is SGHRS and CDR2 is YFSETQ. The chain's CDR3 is CASSLVLANEQFF. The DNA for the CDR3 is TGCGCCAGCAGCTTGGTCCTAGCGAATGAGCAGTTCTTC. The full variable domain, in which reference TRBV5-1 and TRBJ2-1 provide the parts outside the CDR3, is KAGVTQTPRYLIKTRGQQVTLSCSPISGHRSVSWYQQTPGQGLQFLFEYFSETQRNKGNFPGRFSGRQFSNSRSEMNVSTLELGDSALYLCASSLVLANEQFFGPGTRLTVL.

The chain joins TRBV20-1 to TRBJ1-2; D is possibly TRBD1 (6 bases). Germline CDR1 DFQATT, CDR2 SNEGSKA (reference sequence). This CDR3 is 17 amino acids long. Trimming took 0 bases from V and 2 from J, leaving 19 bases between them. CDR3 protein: CSARDGGQPLLNYGYTF. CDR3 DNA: TGCAGTGCTAGAGATGGAGGACAGCCCTTGTTGAACTATGGCTACACCTTC.